The 25 T cell receptor beta chains below were found in one sample sequenced in a study of early T cells in non-severe SARS-CoV-2 infection. TCRdb analysed the 5' RACE reads with MiXCR anew, one entry per CDR3 protein. The sample holds around 63,000 distinct CDR3 sequences, 10% to 15% seen once. Source material: whole blood. These receptors all stem from an adult who was a healthcare worker with PCR-confirmed SARS-CoV-2 infection or an uninfected control (not recorded which).

V and J are TRBV20-1 and TRBJ1-1, with D perhaps TRBD1 (5 bases). This CDR3 contains 14 residues. Germline V gene data show CDR1 as DFQATT and CDR2 as SNEGSKA (reference sequence). V lost 2 bases, J lost 0 bases, and 10 bases lay in between. CDR3 amino acids: CSARWGVLNTEAFF. CDR3 in DNA: TGCAGTGCTAGATGGGGGGTCTTGAACACTGAAGCTTTCTTT.

The rearrangement uses TRBV7-8 and TRBJ2-7; the D is unclear. This CDR3 is built from 14 residues. Trimming pared 3 bases from V and 2 bases from J, leaving 11 bases between. Germline CDR1 and CDR2: SGHVS and FQNEAQ. CDR3 loop: CASSLVQLTYEQYF. DNA of the CDR3: TGTGCCAGCAGCTTGGTACAGTTAACCTACGAGCAGTACTTC.

This chain links TRBV10-1 with TRBJ2-4; D is unresolved. The CDR3 runs 15 residues. Looked up from germline, CDR1 is WNHNN and CDR2 is SYGVQD (reference sequence). Trimming pared 6 bases from V and 2 bases from J, leaving 14 bases between. The CDR3 DNA follows: TGCGCCAGCAGGAGAATGACGCTCACCAAAAACATTCAGTACTTC. This gives the protein CASRRMTLTKNIQYF.

V usage is TRBV6-1 and J usage is TRBJ1-1, with 7 bases lining up with TRBD1. The CDR3 has 15 residues. In germline, CDR1 is MNHNS, CDR2 SASEGT. Trimming took 5 bases from V and 1 from J; bases not matched to a gene: 7. The chain's CDR3 is CASSTPTGPNTEAFF. The CDR3 nucleotides read TGTGCCAGCAGTACCCCGACAGGGCCGAACACTGAAGCTTTCTTT.

Many counts were recorded for this clonotype. The rearrangement links TRBV29-1 to TRBJ1-1; D possibly corresponds to TRBD1 (5 bases). Germline V gene sequence: CDR1 SQVTM, CDR2 ANQGSEA. The V end lost 2 bases, the J end lost 3 bases, and 10 bases lay between the germline ends. The CDR3 consists of 13 residues. Here the CDR3 DNA reads TGCAGCGTTGAACAGGGAGGGTACACTGAAGCTTTCTTT. This translates into CSVEQGGYTEAFF.

This clonotype has a count of ten or more. The chain recombines TRBV7-9 with TRBJ1-2; D is undetermined. Deletions cut 4 bases from V and 3 bases from J, with 15 bases between. Germline CDR1 and CDR2: SEHNR and FQNEAQ (reference sequence). The CDR3 extends over 15 amino acids. CDR3 bases: TGTGCCAGCAGCTCAACATATTCCCTGCACTATGGCTACACCTTC. Protein sequence: CASSSTYSLHYGYTF. Drawing the rest from reference TRBV7-9 and TRBJ1-2, the complete variable domain is DTGVSQNPRHKITKRGQNVTFRCDPISEHNRLYWYRQTLGQGPEFLTYFQNEAQLEKSRLLSDRFSAERPKGSFSTLEIQRTEQGDSAMYLCASSSTYSLHYGYTFGSGTRLTVV.

This CDR3 reads CASSLQGGDYGYTF. CDR3 nucleotide sequence: TGTGCCAGCAGCTTACAGGGGGGTGACTATGGCTACACCTTC. The V and J genes are TRBV7-2 and TRBJ1-2, with 7 positions matching TRBD1. V dropped 2 bases and J dropped 3; count of bases not matched to a gene: 3. The CDR3 length is 14 residues. Germline values: CDR1 SGHTA, CDR2 FQGNSA.

This clonotype was observed a few times. The rearrangement joins TRBV4-2 to TRBJ1-1; a possible D gene is TRBD1 (6 bases). The CDR3 is made up of 17 amino acids. V lost 0 bases and J 1 base, leaving 15 bases between the germline ends. Germline values: CDR1 LGHNA, CDR2 YNFKEQ. The CDR3 spells CASSQEGNRAGNTEAFF. CDR3 nucleotides: TGTGCCAGCAGCCAAGAAGGAAACAGGGCGGGGAACACTGAAGCTTTCTTT.

This chain connects TRBV5-1 to TRBJ1-1; no definite D call. CDR3 size: 12 residues. Looked up from germline, CDR1 is SGHRS and CDR2 is YFSETQ. Trimming shortened V by 0 bases and J by 6 bases, and 6 bases separated the two germline ends. The CDR3 is CASSLGHSEAFF. Written as DNA, the CDR3 is TGCGCCAGCAGCTTGGGACATTCTGAAGCTTTCTTT.

This clonotype has a count of ten or more. The chain joins TRBV7-3 to TRBJ2-5; possibly TRBD2 for D (5 bases). V lost 1 base and J lost 5, with 14 bases in between. This CDR3 has 15 amino acids. Looked up from germline, CDR1 is SGHTA and CDR2 is FQGTGA. Here the CDR3 DNA reads TGTGCCAGCAGCTTAATCGGCGGGTCCCGTGAGACCCAGTACTTC. Amino acid sequence: CASSLIGGSRETQYF.

The table lists this clonotype with a few counts. The chain links TRBV6-5 to TRBJ2-3; 7 bases match TRBD1. CDR1 and CDR2 (germline): MNHEY, SVGAGI. There are 16 residues in the CDR3. Trimming at V came to 2 bases and at J to 2 bases, leaving 7 bases not matched to a gene. This chain's CDR3 is CASSYLTQGHTDTQYF. CDR3 bases: TGTGCCAGCAGTTACCTTACACAGGGGCACACAGATACGCAGTATTTT.

The chain joins TRBV3-1 to TRBJ2-2; no clear D gene. Trimming removed 0 bases from V and 6 bases from J, with 8 bases in between. Germline V gene data show CDR1 as LGHDT and CDR2 as YNNKEL (reference sequence). CDR3 length: 14 residues. CDR3 DNA sequence: TGTGCCAGCAGCCAAGATCGGATTTCCGGGGAGCTGTTTTTT. Its translation is CASSQDRISGELFF. Together with reference TRBV3-1 and TRBJ2-2, the CDR3 gives the full variable domain: DTAVSQTPKYLVTQMGNDKSIKCEQNLGHDTMYWYKQDSKKFLKIMFSYNNKELIINETVPNRFSPKSPDKAHLNLHINSLELGDSAVYFCASSQDRISGELFFGEGSRLTVL.

This clonotype was seen at least ten times. The gene calls are TRBV6-5 and TRBJ2-3; 13 nucleotides match TRBD2. V was pared by 4 bases and J by 1 base, with 17 bases of the junction left unmatched. Germline V gene data show CDR1 as MNHEY and CDR2 as SVGAGI. CDR3 length equals 21 residues. CDR3 residues: CASSFGSLRLAGGRGTDTQYF. For the CDR3, the DNA is TGTGCCAGCAGTTTTGGAAGCCTCAGACTAGCGGGGGGCAGGGGCACAGATACGCAGTATTTT.

This clonotype was counted at least ten times. The V and J genes are TRBV20-1 and TRBJ1-1; no clear D. This CDR3 spans 14 amino acids. CDR1 DFQATT and CDR2 SNEGSKA come from the germline V gene (reference sequence). The V and J ends lost 0 bases and 0 bases respectively, with 8 bases between them. CDR3 region: CSAREPRVNTEAFF. In DNA form, the CDR3 reads TGCAGTGCTAGAGAGCCCCGGGTGAACACTGAAGCTTTCTTT.

This clonotype was counted between two and nine times. The chain has TRBV11-2 and TRBJ1-1, with D maybe TRBD1 (6 bases). The CDR3 runs 13 residues. Germline V gives CDR1 SGHAT, CDR2 FQNNGV. The V and J ends lost 5 bases and 5 bases respectively, with 12 bases between them. CDR3 coding DNA: TGTGCCAGCAGCCGACAACAGGGAACTGAAGCTTTCTTT. This translates into CASSRQQGTEAFF.

This clonotype has just a few counts. The junction shows a germline mismatch at one end, possibly a read error. The V and J genes are TRBV29-1 and TRBJ1-5; 11 bases align to TRBD1. From germline, CDR1 is SQVTM and CDR2 ANQGSEA. The CDR3 has 14 amino acids. The chain's CDR3 is CSAGTGGGNQPQHF. CDR3 nucleotides: TGCAGCGCTGGGACAGGGGGGGGCAATCAGCCCCAACATTTT.

This clonotype has ten or more counts. The CDR3 spells CASSDPNYGYTF. Here the CDR3 DNA reads TGTGCCAGCAGTGACCCCAACTATGGCTACACCTTC. This chain links TRBV12-3 or TRBV12-4 with TRBJ1-2, with D hard to call. The CDR3 consists of 12 residues. V was trimmed by 5 bases and J by 2 bases, leaving 6 bases between them.

This clonotype was recorded a few times. This chain connects TRBV7-8 to TRBJ1-4; 7 bases are shared with TRBD1. The germline V gene has CDR1 SGHVS and CDR2 FQNEAQ. V dropped 5 bases and J dropped 5; count of bases not matched to a gene: 8. This CDR3 region has 15 residues. The CDR3 bases are TGTGCCAGCAGCCCTGCGACAGGGCAAAATGAAAAACTGTTTTTT. Its translation: CASSPATGQNEKLFF.

The V and J genes are TRBV5-6 and TRBJ1-6; possibly TRBD1 for D (5 bases). This CDR3 has 16 amino acids. With 2 bases removed from V and 4 bases from J, the gap between germline ends came to 13 bases. Germline V lookup: CDR1 SGHDT, CDR2 YYEEEE. CDR3 in amino acids: CASSFRPGRYNSPLHF. As DNA, the CDR3 is TGTGCCAGCAGCTTCCGACCGGGACGTTATAATTCACCCCTCCACTTT.

The chain has TRBV9 and TRBJ2-5; the D gene is possibly TRBD2 (6 bases). CDR1 SGDLS and CDR2 YYNGEE come from the germline V gene. The CDR3 covers 15 residues. V was shortened by 3 bases and J by 6 bases, with 18 bases between the two germline ends. The CDR3 nucleotides read TGTGCCAGCAGCGCCGGAGGAGGGCCCCTAAAGACCCAGTACTTC. As protein: CASSAGGGPLKTQYF.

This chain uses TRBV7-9 with TRBJ2-1; 10 positions match TRBD2. V dropped 3 bases and J dropped 7; count of bases not matched to a gene: 6. The length of the CDR3 is 15 residues. Germline V gene data show CDR1 as SEHNR and CDR2 as FQNEAQ (reference sequence). CDR3 loop: CASSFPSSGRNEQFF. In nucleotides, the CDR3 is TGTGCCAGCAGCTTCCCCTCTAGCGGGAGAAATGAGCAGTTCTTC.

Many counts were recorded for this clonotype. The chain combines TRBV11-2 with TRBJ2-7, with D possibly TRBD2 on 5 matching bases. The CDR3 has 16 amino acids. V was shortened by 1 base and J by 0 bases, with 13 bases between the two germline ends. Germline V lookup: CDR1 SGHAT, CDR2 FQNNGV. This chain's CDR3 is CASSLVSATISYEQYF. The CDR3 nucleotides are TGTGCCAGCAGCTTAGTATCAGCGACTATCTCCTACGAGCAGTACTTC.

The sample holds many counts of this clonotype. The gene calls are TRBV12-3 or TRBV12-4 and TRBJ2-7; maybe TRBD2 (6 bases). V lost 6 bases to trimming and J lost 1 base, with 16 bases between them. The CDR3 is 15 amino acids. This CDR3 reads CASSPSGTASYEQYF. In nucleotides, the CDR3 is TGTGCCAGCAGCCCCTCCGGGACTGCTTCCTACGAGCAGTACTTC.

The rearrangement uses TRBV7-6 and TRBJ2-5; D not certain. Between the trimmed V and J ends, which lost 8 bases and 4 bases, there was a span of 5 bases. CDR3 length: 10 residues. The germline CDR1 and CDR2 sequences are SGHVS and FNYEAQ. CDR3 amino acids: CASGLETQYF. DNA for the CDR3: TGTGCCAGCGGGCTAGAGACCCAGTACTTC.

The chain has TRBV7-8 and TRBJ1-4; D not certain. Germline assignment: CDR1 SGHVS and CDR2 FQNEAQ. Between the trimmed V and J ends, which lost 1 base and 3 bases, there was a span of 21 bases. The CDR3 is made up of 19 amino acids. The CDR3 DNA is TGTGCCAGCAGCTTAGATGGGAAAATGGGTGCTAGGGCTAATGAAAAACTGTTTTTT. Its translation is CASSLDGKMGARANEKLFF.